This T cell receptor (beta chain) was sequenced for a study of cytomegalovirus exposure and HLA in healthy donors. Germline-derived CDR1 and CDR2 are PRHDT and FYEKMQ (reference sequence). CDR3 length: 18 residues. Germline trimming cut 8 bases from V and 0 bases from J; bases unmatched to any gene: 19. This clone showed up just once. Its cognate antigen is unknown. The study, taken as a whole, reports: 164 TCR beta chains were listed as cytomegalovirus-associated.

Repertoires were generated with immunoSEQ multiplex PCR, while TCRdb's copy carries only in-frame clones and drops some. The table lists a few hundred thousand clones, approximately 88% of them singletons. The rearrangement joins TRBV13 to TRBJ2-7; 7 nucleotides match TRBD2. This clonotype originated in a woman in her twenties or thirties in good health and CMV-seropositive. Sequenced sample: PBMCs. The CDR3 nucleotides read TGTGCCAGCTCGCCCGGGTCTCTAGCGGAGGAAGACTCCTACGAGCAGTACTTC. It is translated as CASSPGSLAEEDSYEQYF.